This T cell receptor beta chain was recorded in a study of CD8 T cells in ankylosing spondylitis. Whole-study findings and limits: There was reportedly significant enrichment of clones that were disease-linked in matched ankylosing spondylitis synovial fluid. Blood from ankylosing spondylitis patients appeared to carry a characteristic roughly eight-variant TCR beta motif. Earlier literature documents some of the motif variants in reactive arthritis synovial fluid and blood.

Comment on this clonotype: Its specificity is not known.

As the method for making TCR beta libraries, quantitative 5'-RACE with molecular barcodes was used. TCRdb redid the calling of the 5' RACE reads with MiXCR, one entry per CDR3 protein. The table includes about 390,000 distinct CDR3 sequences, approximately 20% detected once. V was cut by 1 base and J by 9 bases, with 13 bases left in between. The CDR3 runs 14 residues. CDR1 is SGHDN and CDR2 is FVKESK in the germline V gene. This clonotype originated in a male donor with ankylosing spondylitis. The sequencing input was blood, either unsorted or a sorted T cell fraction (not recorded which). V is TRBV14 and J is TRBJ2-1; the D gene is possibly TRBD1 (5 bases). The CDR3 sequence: CASSQAVGQGEQFF. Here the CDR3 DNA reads TGTGCCAGCAGCCAAGCGGTAGGGCAGGGTGAGCAGTTCTTC.